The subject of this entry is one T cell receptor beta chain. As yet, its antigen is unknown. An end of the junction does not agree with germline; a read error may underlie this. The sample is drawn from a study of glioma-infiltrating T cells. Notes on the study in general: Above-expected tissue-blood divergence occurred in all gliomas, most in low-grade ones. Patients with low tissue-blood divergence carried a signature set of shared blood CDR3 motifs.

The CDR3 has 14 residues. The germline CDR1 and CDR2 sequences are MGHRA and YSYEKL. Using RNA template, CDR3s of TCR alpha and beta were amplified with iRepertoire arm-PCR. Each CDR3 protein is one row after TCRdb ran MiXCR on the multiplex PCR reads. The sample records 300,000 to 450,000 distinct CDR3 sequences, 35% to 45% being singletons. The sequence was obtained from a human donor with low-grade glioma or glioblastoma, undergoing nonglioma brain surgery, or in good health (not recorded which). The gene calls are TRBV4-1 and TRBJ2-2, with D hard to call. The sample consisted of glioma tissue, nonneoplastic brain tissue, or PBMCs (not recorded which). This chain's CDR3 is CASSQATPAGELFF. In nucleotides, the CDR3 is TGTGCCAGCAGCCAAGCTACCCCCGCCGGGGAGCTGTTTTTT.